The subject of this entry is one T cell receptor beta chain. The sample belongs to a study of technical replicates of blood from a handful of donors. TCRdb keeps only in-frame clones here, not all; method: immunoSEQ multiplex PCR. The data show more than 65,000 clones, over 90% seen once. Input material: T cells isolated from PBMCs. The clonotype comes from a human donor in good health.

CDR3 region: CATSPPSSYEQYF. The DNA for the CDR3 is TGTGCCACCTCTCCCCCTAGCTCCTACGAGCAGTACTTC. This chain joins TRBV7-9 and TRBJ2-7; D call uncertain. This CDR3 region has 13 residues. Germline V gives CDR1 SEHNR, CDR2 FQNEAQ (reference sequence). V was clipped by 10 bases and J by 0 bases, with 13 bases between them. Combining the CDR3 with reference TRBV7-9 and TRBJ2-7 gives the whole variable domain DTGVSQNPRHKITKRGQNVTFRCDPISEHNRLYWYRQTLGQGPEFLTYFQNEAQLEKSRLLSDRFSAERPKGSFSTLEIQRTEQGDSAMYLCATSPPSSYEQYFGPGTRLTVT.